The sequence of this TCR beta chain was determined in a study of blood T cell repertoires in COVID-19. Looked up from germline, CDR1 is MRHNA and CDR2 is SNTAGT. The V end lost 6 bases, the J end lost 1 base, and 9 bases lay between the germline ends. The CDR3 contains 13 residues. Some clones are missing from TCRdb's copy, which holds only in-frame ones; the method was immunoSEQ multiplex PCR. The sample holds some 150,000 clones; approximately 73% are singletons and the top ten take 4.2%. The V and J genes are TRBV6-4 and TRBJ1-1; tentative D call: TRBD1 (5 bases). The clonotype originates from a man in his sixties with acute or convalescent COVID-19. Sample: peripheral blood. The CDR3 DNA sequence: TGTGCCAGCAGCATGGACAAGAACACTGAAGCTTTCTTT. Its protein is CASSMDKNTEAFF.